Below, 10 T cell receptor beta chains from the same sample are listed, as sequenced in a study of blood T cell repertoires in COVID-19. Generated by immunoSEQ multiplex PCR, the TCRdb table keeps only in-frame clones and is missing some. The data show around 120,000 clones, around 91% seen once. Source material: peripheral blood. The receptors here all came from a woman aged 55-70 years with COVID-19, enrolled during active disease.

The J gene is TRBJ2-5, the V gene TRBV7-6, with a possible D match to TRBD2 (7 bases). Trimming stripped 3 bases from V and 5 bases from J, with 19 bases between. The CDR3 sequence is 16 residues long. Germline values: CDR1 SGHVS, CDR2 FNYEAQ. The CDR3 sequence is CASSLGSWGGRETQYF. Here the CDR3 DNA reads TGTGCCAGCAGCTTGGGGAGTTGGGGGGGCCGCGAGACCCAGTACTTC. The full variable domain, its missing parts supplied by reference TRBV7-6 and TRBJ2-5, is GAGVSQSPRYKVTKRGQDVALRCDPISGHVSLYWYRQALGQGPEFLTYFNYEAQQDKSGLPNDRFSAERPEGSISTLTIQRTEQRDSAMYRCASSLGSWGGRETQYFGPGTRLLVL.

The chain recombines TRBV19 with TRBJ1-4; tentative D call: TRBD1 (6 bases). CDR3 size: 16 residues. CDR1 is LNHDA, CDR2 SQIVND, per germline (reference sequence). The V end was cut by 3 bases, the J end by 0 bases, with 11 bases between. The CDR3 loop is CASSIGQWATNEKLFF. For the CDR3, the DNA is TGTGCCAGTAGTATTGGACAGTGGGCAACTAATGAAAAACTGTTTTTT.

J is TRBJ2-2 and V is TRBV30; 9 bases align to TRBD1. The trim removed 3 bases at V and 4 bases at J, leaving 12 bases unmatched. The CDR3 sequence is 17 residues long. Germline V CDR1 and CDR2: GTSNPN, SVGIG (reference sequence). CDR3 DNA: TGTGCCTGGAGCGCGGGGACCGGGACAGGGCCCACCGGGGAGCTGTTTTTT. It specifies CAWSAGTGTGPTGELFF.

The chain uses TRBV11-3 and TRBJ2-5; a possible D gene is TRBD2 (7 bases). V was shortened by 3 bases and J by 1 base, with 12 bases between the two germline ends. Germline-derived CDR1 and CDR2 are SGHNT and YENEEA. The CDR3 covers 15 residues. The CDR3 loop is CASSLGGLVQETQYF. DNA for the CDR3: TGTGCCAGCAGCTTGGGGGGGCTGGTCCAAGAGACCCAGTACTTC.

The rearrangement joins TRBV9 to TRBJ2-3, with 11 bases matching TRBD2. The CDR3 is 15 residues long. CDR1 is SGDLS, CDR2 YYNGEE, per germline. Losses at the gene ends were 3 bases for V and 5 bases for J; bases not matched to a gene: 5. In nucleotides, the CDR3 is TGTGCCAGCAGCGCCCAAGGGACTAGCGGAGATACGCAGTATTTT. It is translated as CASSAQGTSGDTQYF.

This chain connects TRBV7-2 to TRBJ2-4, with D perhaps matching TRBD2 (6 bases). The ends were cut back, 5 bases at V and 3 bases at J, with 14 bases in the middle. Per the germline V gene, CDR1 is SGHTA and CDR2 is FQGNSA. The CDR3 loop spans 15 amino acids. Here the CDR3 reads CASSPGGSGKNIQYF. The CDR3 DNA reads TGTGCCAGCAGCCCAGGAGGTAGCGGCAAAAACATTCAGTACTTC.

The chain carries TRBV5-4 and TRBJ2-7; 7 bases are shared with TRBD1. J was trimmed by 5 bases and V by 5 bases; bases with no gene match: 10. Per the germline V gene, CDR1 is SGHNT and CDR2 is YYREEE (reference sequence). The CDR3 runs to 14 residues. The CDR3 sequence is CASSSGTVRDEQYF. The CDR3 nucleotides read TGTGCCAGCAGTTCTGGGACAGTTCGGGACGAGCAGTACTTC.

The chain couples TRBV7-9 to TRBJ1-2; D is ambiguous. The V gene lost 1 base and the J gene lost 3 bases, with 12 bases spanning the gap. In germline, CDR1 is SEHNR, CDR2 FQNEAQ (reference sequence). The CDR3 has 15 residues. The CDR3 DNA is TGTGCCAGCAGCTTAGGGATGAGGGAAGACTATGGCTACACCTTC. It codes for CASSLGMREDYGYTF.

V usage is TRBV12-3 or TRBV12-4 and J usage is TRBJ2-7, with a possible D match to TRBD1 (6 bases). The V end was cut by 3 bases, the J end by 7 bases, with 13 bases between. The CDR3 is 13 amino acids. Here the CDR3 reads CASSFGVRGEQYF. The DNA of the CDR3 is TGTGCCAGCAGTTTTGGGGTTAGGGGGGAGCAGTACTTC.

The chain carries TRBV11-3 and TRBJ2-5; TRBD2 agrees at 9 bases. CDR3 length equals 13 residues. CDR1 and CDR2 from the germline V gene are SGHNT and YENEEA. The trim removed 5 bases at V and 5 bases at J, leaving 3 bases unmatched. The CDR3 nucleotides are TGTGCCAGCAGCAATCTAGCGGGGGAGACCCAGTACTTC. It yields the protein CASSNLAGETQYF.